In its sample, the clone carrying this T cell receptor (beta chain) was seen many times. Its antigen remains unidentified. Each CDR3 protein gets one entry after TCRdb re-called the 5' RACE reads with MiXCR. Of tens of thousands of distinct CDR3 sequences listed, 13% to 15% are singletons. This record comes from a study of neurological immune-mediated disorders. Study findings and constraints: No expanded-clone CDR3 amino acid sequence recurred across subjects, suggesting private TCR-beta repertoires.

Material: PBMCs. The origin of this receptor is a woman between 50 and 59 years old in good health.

CDR3 loop: CASSFGILGAGNTIYF. The CDR3 DNA reads as TGTGCCAGCAGTTTCGGTATCCTGGGCGCTGGAAACACCATATATTTT. This rearrangement joins TRBV12-3 or TRBV12-4 to TRBJ1-3; the D is unclear. The CDR3 sequence is 16 residues long. V was shortened by 3 bases and J by 2 bases, with 14 bases between the two germline ends.